Detailed here is one TCR beta chain. The data are from a study of blood T cell repertoires in COVID-19. Overall study context: PBMCs, B-cell-depleted T cells, or T cells were the source of the cDNA or gDNA that made up the material.

This CDR3 comprises 16 residues. The germline V gene has CDR1 MNHNY and CDR2 SVGAGI (reference sequence). The V segment lost 2 bases and the J segment 9 bases; nucleotides outside the gene matches: 15. Authors' processing steps: Estimates of nucleated cell counts were drawn from the amplification of reference gene primers. The table came from immunoSEQ multiplex PCR; TCRdb's copy has only in-frame clones and leaves some out. D and trimming were read from the DNA, whereas the V and J calls and clone size are those reported in that table. The table lists 150,000 or so clones, over 75% of them singletons.

V usage is TRBV6-6 and J usage is TRBJ2-7, with 8 bases fitting TRBD1. The sequence came from a man aged 18-30 years with COVID-19, enrolled during active disease. Source material: peripheral blood. CDR3 bases: TGTGCCAGCAGTTACCCACCAGTCCCGGGACAGGCACGGCAGTACTTC. Translation: CASSYPPVPGQARQYF.